The rows below give T cell receptor beta chains drawn from one sample of a study of T-cell reconstitution after alpha-beta-depleted transplantation in children. TCRdb ran MiXCR on the PCR reads and lists one entry per CDR3 protein. The sample has 900,000 or so distinct CDR3 sequences, roughly 16% seen once. The sequencing here drew on PBMCs, mostly from graft donor cells, taken 360 days after TCRalphabeta/CD19-depleted stem cell transplant. Receptor source: a male patient younger than 18 who had a stem cell transplant for acute lymphoblastic leukemia, so the T cells may come from the graft donor. Each CDR3 is given with its conserved first and last residue. The D gene is left open where the match is weak. Clone size is shown for a subset of rows, as once, few, many or a class of expanded clone.

>TRBJ2-5|TRBD1|TRBV15|16|-
CATSRDLPGGQETQYF
TGTGCCACCAGCAGAGACCTCCCAGGGGGCCAAGAGACCCAGTACTTC
>TRBJ2-2|TRBD2|TRBV5-1|15|many
CASSVTSGDTGELFF
TGCGCCAGCAGCGTCACTAGCGGGGACACCGGGGAGCTGTTTTTT
>TRBJ2-3|-|TRBV5-1|16|-
CASSRNGAGSTDTQYF
TGCGCCAGCAGCCGGAACGGGGCGGGAAGCACAGATACGCAGTATTTT
>TRBJ1-1|-|TRBV10-3|12|few
CAISGQYTEAFF
TGTGCCATCAGTGGACAGTACACTGAAGCTTTCTTT
>TRBJ2-1|-|TRBV7-2|13|few
CASSWTLIHEQFF
TGTGCCAGCAGCTGGACACTGATCCATGAGCAGTTCTTC
>TRBJ1-1|-|TRBV10-2|11|many
CASTQNTEAFF
TGCGCCAGCACACAGAACACTGAAGCTTTCTTT
>TRBJ2-1|TRBD2|TRBV5-1|15|few
CASRGGLAAYNEQFF
TGCGCCAGCAGGGGGGGACTAGCAGCATACAATGAGCAGTTCTTC
>TRBJ2-1|-|TRBV5-1|14|-
CASGMDSSNNEQFF
TGCGCCAGCGGCATGGATTCATCAAACAATGAGCAGTTCTTC
>TRBJ2-7|-|TRBV4-1|13|-
CASSLFPRYEQYF
TGCGCCAGCAGCCTCTTCCCCCGGTACGAGCAGTACTTC
>TRBJ1-3|-|TRBV9|14|-
CASSVGISGNTVYF
TGTGCCAGCAGCGTAGGAATCTCTGGAAACACCGTATATTTT
>TRBJ2-3|TRBD1|TRBV6-2/TRBV6-3|15|few
CASSLGQGAVDTQYF
TGTGCCAGCAGTTTGGGACAGGGGGCCGTAGATACGCAGTATTTT
>TRBJ2-3|-|TRBV5-6|17|-
CASSLVLSSESTDTQYF
TGTGCCAGCAGCTTGGTATTATCTAGCGAAAGCACAGATACGCAGTATTTT
>TRBJ2-1|-|TRBV24-1|14|-
CATSDLAGSNEQFF
TGTGCCACCAGTGACCTCGCGGGGTCCAATGAGCAGTTCTTC
>TRBJ2-7|TRBD1|TRBV25-1|14|-
CASSGLGQFYEQYF
TGTGCCAGCAGTGGCCTGGGACAGTTCTACGAGCAGTACTTC
>TRBJ2-7|-|TRBV5-1|12|many
CASSLSSYEQYF
TGTGCCAGCAGCTTAAGCTCCTACGAGCAGTACTTC
>TRBJ2-7|TRBD1|TRBV3-1|18|-
CASSQRDRAPEVSYEQYF
TGTGCCAGCAGCCAGAGGGACAGGGCCCCTGAAGTCTCCTACGAGCAGTACTTC
>TRBJ1-2|-|TRBV6-5|15|many
CASRPTATHIYGYTF
TGTGCCAGCAGGCCGACAGCGACCCACATCTATGGCTACACCTTC
>TRBJ2-1|TRBD2|TRBV5-1|22|few
CASSLSTRGLAGGPDWDNEQFF
TGCGCCAGCAGCTTGTCGACCAGGGGGCTAGCGGGAGGGCCAGACTGGGACAATGAGCAGTTCTTC
>TRBJ2-7|-|TRBV11-3|16|few
CASSSGWPYTSAEQYF
TGTGCCAGCAGCTCCGGCTGGCCTTACACTAGTGCCGAGCAGTACTTC
>TRBJ1-5|-|TRBV5-1|14|many
CASSKTGGNQPQHF
TGCGCCAGCAGCAAGACGGGGGGCAATCAGCCCCAGCATTTT
>TRBJ2-2|-|TRBV5-1|15|few
CASALSRTYTGELFF
TGCGCCAGCGCTTTGTCGCGGACTTACACCGGGGAGCTGTTTTTT
>TRBJ2-1|TRBD2|TRBV29-1|15|many
CSVGGTSGSFYEQFF
TGCAGCGTTGGGGGAACTAGCGGGAGTTTCTATGAGCAGTTCTTC
>TRBJ2-5|-|TRBV2|15|-
CASSDPDRIVKTQYF
TGTGCCAGCAGTGACCCAGACAGGATAGTGAAGACCCAGTACTTC
>TRBJ2-2|-|TRBV2|16|-
CASSETAGTYTGELFF
TGTGCCAGCAGTGAGACCGCCGGGACTTACACCGGGGAGCTGTTTTTT
>TRBJ2-7|-|TRBV2|15|-
CASSGGGRSPYEQDF
TGTGCCAGCTCGGGGGGCGGAAGATCCCCCTACGAGCAGGACTTC
>TRBJ2-7|-|TRBV20-1|15|few
CSARDLSALSYEQYF
TGCAGTGCTAGAGATCTAAGCGCACTCTCCTACGAGCAGTACTTC